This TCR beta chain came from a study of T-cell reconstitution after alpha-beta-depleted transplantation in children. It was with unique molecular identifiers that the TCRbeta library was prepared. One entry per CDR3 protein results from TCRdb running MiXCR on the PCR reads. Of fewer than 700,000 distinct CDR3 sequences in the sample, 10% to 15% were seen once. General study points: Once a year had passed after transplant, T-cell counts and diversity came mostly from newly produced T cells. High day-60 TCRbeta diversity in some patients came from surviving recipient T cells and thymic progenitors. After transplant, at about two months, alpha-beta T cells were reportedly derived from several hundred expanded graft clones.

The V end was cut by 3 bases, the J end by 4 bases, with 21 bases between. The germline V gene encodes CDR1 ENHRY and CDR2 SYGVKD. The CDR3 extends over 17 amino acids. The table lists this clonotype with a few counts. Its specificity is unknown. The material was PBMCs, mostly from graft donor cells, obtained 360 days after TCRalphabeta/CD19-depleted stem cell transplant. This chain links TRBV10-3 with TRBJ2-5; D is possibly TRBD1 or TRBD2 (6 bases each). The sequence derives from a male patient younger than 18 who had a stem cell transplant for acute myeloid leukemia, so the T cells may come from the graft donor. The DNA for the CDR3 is TGTGCCATCAGTGAAAGGGGGTATGGCGGAGGGCGAGAGACCCAGTACTTC. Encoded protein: CAISERGYGGGRETQYF.